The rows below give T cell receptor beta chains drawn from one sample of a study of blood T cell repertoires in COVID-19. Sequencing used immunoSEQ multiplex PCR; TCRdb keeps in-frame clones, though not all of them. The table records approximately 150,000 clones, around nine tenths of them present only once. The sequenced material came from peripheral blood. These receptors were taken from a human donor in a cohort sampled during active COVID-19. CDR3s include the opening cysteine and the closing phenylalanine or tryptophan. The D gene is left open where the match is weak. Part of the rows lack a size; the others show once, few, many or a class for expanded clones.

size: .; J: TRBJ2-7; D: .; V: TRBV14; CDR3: CASSQVGGDPFYEQYF; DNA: TGTGCCAGCAGCCAAGTGGGGGGAGATCCTTTCTACGAGCAGTACTTC
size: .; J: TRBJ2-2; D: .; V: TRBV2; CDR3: CASSTHIPSNTGELFF; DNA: TGTGCCAGCAGCACGCACATCCCGTCGAACACCGGGGAGCTGTTTTTT
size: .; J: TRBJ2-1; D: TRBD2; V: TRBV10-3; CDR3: CAISPGLAANEQFF; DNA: TGTGCCATCAGCCCGGGACTAGCCGCCAATGAGCAGTTCTTC
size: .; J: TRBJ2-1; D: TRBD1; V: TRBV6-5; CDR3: CASSQGQGAGEQFF; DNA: TGTGCCAGCAGCCAGGGACAGGGGGCAGGGGAGCAGTTCTTC
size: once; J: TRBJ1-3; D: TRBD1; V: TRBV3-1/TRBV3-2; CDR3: CASSQDWGQGRNTIYF; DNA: TGTGCCAGCAGCCAAGATTGGGGACAGGGAAGAAACACCATATATTTT
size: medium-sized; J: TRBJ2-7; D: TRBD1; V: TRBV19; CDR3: CASSTGTGTYEQYF; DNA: TGTGCCAGTAGTACGGGGACAGGGACTTACGAGCAGTACTTC
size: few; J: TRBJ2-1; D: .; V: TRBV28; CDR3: CASSVDSRVYNEQFF; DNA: TGTGCCAGCAGTGTAGACAGTCGTGTCTACAATGAGCAGTTCTTC
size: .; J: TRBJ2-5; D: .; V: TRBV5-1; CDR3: CASSAWTVQETQYF; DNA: TGCGCCAGCAGCGCCTGGACAGTCCAAGAGACCCAGTACTTC
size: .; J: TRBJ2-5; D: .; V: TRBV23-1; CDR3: CASSRKRGDQETQYF; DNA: TGCGCCAGCAGTCGCAAAAGGGGTGACCAAGAGACCCAGTACTTC
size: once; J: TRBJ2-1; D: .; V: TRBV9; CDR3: CASSDGLLHEQFF; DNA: TGTGCCAGCAGCGACGGGTTACTTCATGAGCAGTTCTTC
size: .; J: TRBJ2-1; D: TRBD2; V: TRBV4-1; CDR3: CASSQVAGVTEQFF; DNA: TGCGCCAGCAGCCAAGTAGCGGGAGTCACTGAGCAGTTCTTC
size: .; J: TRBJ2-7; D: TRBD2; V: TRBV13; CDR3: CASSPWGGSYEQYF; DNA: TGTGCCAGCAGCCCATGGGGGGGCTCCTACGAGCAGTACTTC
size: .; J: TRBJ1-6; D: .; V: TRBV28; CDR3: CASTPGVGGPNNSPLHF; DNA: TGTGCCAGCACCCCCGGCGTGGGGGGTCCCAATAATTCACCCCTCCACTTT
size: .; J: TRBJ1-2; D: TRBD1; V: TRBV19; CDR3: CASSIGDRDYGYTF; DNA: TGTGCCAGTAGTATAGGGGACAGGGACTATGGCTACACCTTC
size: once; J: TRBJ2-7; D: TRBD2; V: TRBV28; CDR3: CASRRTSGGAGYEQYF; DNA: TGTGCCAGCAGGCGTACTAGCGGGGGGGCCGGATACGAGCAGTACTTC
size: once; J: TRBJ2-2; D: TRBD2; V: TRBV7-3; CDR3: CASSPGLAGGRGTGELFF; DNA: TGTGCCAGCAGCCCCGGACTAGCGGGGGGGCGCGGCACCGGGGAGCTGTTTTTT
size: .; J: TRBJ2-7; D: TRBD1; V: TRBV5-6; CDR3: CASSLGTGGDETYEQYF; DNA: TGTGCCAGCAGCTTGGGGACAGGGGGCGATGAGACCTACGAGCAGTACTTC
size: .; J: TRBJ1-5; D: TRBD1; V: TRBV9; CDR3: CASSVEPDRGTPQHF; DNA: TGTGCCAGCAGCGTAGAGCCGGACAGGGGGACGCCCCAGCATTTT
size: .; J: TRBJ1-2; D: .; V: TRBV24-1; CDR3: CATSWRDGYTF; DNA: TGTGCCACCAGTTGGCGGGATGGCTACACCTTC
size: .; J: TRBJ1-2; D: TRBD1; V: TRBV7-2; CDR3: CASSLDRGGYTF; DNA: TGTGCCAGCAGCTTAGACAGGGGTGGCTACACCTTC
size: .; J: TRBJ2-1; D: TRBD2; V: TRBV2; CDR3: CASSQTSGGYNEQFF; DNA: TGTGCCAGCAGCCAGACTAGCGGGGGTTACAATGAGCAGTTCTTC
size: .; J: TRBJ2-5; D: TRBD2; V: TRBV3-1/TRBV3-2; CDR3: CASSQGTSGYQETQYF; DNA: TGTGCCAGCAGCCAAGGGACTAGCGGGTACCAAGAGACCCAGTACTTC
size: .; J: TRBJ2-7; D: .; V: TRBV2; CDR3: CASSEVAEATYEQYF; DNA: TGTGCCAGCAGTGAAGTAGCGGAGGCCACCTACGAGCAGTACTTC
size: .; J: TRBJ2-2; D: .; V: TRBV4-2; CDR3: CASSQVEGELTGELFF; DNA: TGTGCCAGCAGCCAAGTGGAGGGAGAGCTTACCGGGGAGCTGTTTTTT
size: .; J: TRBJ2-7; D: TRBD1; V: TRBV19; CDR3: CASSMEAPGQGTHEQYF; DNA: TGTGCCAGTAGTATGGAGGCCCCGGGACAGGGTACCCACGAGCAGTACTTC
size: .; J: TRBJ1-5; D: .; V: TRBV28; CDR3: CASRDLFNQPQHF; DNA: TGTGCCAGCCGAGATCTTTTCAATCAGCCCCAGCATTTT
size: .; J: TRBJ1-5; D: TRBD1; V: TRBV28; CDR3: CASSDPGTGNQPQHF; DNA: TGTGCCAGCAGTGATCCCGGGACAGGGAATCAGCCCCAGCATTTT
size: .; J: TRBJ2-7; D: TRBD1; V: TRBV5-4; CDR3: CASSPGQGFSYEQYF; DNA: TGTGCCAGCAGCCCCGGACAGGGTTTCTCCTACGAGCAGTACTTC
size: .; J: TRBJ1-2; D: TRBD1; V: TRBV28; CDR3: CASSLPPGGLYGYTF; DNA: TGTGCCAGCAGTTTACCCCCAGGGGGACTCTATGGCTACACCTTC